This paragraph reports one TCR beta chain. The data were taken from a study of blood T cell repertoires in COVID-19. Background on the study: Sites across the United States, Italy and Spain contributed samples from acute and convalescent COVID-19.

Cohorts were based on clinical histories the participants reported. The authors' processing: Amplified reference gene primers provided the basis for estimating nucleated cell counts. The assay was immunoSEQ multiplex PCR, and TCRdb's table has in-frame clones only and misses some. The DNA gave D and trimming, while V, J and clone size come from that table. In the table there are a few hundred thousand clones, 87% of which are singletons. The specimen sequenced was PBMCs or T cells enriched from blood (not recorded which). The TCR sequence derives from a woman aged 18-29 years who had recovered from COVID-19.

The CDR3 region is CASSRNPRYEQYF. Here the CDR3 DNA reads TGCGCCAGCAGCCGAAACCCTAGATACGAGCAGTACTTC. The chain has TRBV5-1 and TRBJ2-7; D gene uncertain. Germline CDR1 is SGHRS and CDR2 is YFSETQ. The CDR3 spans 13 residues. Trimming cost V 4 bases and J 4 bases, with 12 bases left between them.